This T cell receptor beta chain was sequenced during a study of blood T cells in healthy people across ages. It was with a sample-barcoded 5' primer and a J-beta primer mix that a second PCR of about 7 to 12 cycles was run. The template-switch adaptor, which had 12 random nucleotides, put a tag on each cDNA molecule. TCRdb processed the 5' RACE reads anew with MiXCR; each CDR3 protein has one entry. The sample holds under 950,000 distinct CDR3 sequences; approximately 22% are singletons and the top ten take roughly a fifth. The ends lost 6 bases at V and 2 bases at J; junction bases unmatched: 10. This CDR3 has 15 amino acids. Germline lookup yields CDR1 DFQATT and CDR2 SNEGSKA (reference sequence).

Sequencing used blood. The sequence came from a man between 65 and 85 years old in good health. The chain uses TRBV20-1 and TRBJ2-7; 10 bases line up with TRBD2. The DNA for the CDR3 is TGCAGTGCAGACCCTCTGAGCGGGGGGGCCTACGAGCAGTACTTC. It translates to CSADPLSGGAYEQYF.